This section outlines one T cell receptor beta chain sequence together with its context. This record belongs to a study of brain T cells in children with intractable seizures. The CDR3 has 13 amino acids. With 6 bases clipped from V and 3 bases from J, the junction kept 5 bases outside the gene matches. CDR1 GTSNPN and CDR2 SVGIG come from the germline V gene (reference sequence). Produced via immunoSEQ multiplex PCR; TCRdb's table is partial and in-frame only. The top ten clones hold 4.5% to 7% of a sample with about 350,000 clones, approximately 93% of them seen once. Time point here: blood from clinic visit 5 months post-surgery; TSC patient then seizure free. Surgery cases with the highest brain T cell transcript signatures were chosen for sequencing.

The rearrangement joins TRBV30 to TRBJ2-3; 8 bases line up with TRBD1. The sequencing used peripheral blood, collected 4 to 5 months after surgery. This clonotype originated in a boy less than two years old with tuberous sclerosis and intractable seizures. The CDR3 spells CACRQGKTDTQYF. The CDR3 DNA is TGTGCCTGTAGACAGGGGAAAACAGATACGCAGTATTTT.